This T cell receptor beta chain is drawn from a study of graft-versus-host responses after intestinal transplantation. The wider study: After anti-thymocyte globulin induction, recipients took tacrolimus and steroids for 2 to 3 years. Whole-study findings and limits: With peak circulating GvH clone levels came an association with early post-transplant HvG declines. Recipient marrow harbored GvH clones, some of which surfaced first in ileum or blood.

V lost 4 bases to trimming and J lost 0 bases, with 18 bases between them. Germline CDR1 reads SEHNR; CDR2 reads FQNEAQ (reference sequence). CDR3 length equals 17 residues. Libraries were prepared by immunoSEQ multiplex PCR; TCRdb keeps only in-frame clonotypes and omits some of them. The data hold tens of thousands of clones, with 80% to 95% observed a single time. Notes on this clone: Antigen specificity is unknown.

The specimen comprised unstimulated CD4+ T cells sorted from spleen or lymph node cells, sampled before intestinal transplant. The TCR was taken from a human donor who received an intestinal transplant. The chain carries TRBV7-9 and TRBJ1-1, with no clear D. CDR3 bases: TGTGCCAGCAGCTCCAGCTATAGACACGGAATGAACACTGAAGCTTTCTTT. Translating it yields CASSSSYRHGMNTEAFF.